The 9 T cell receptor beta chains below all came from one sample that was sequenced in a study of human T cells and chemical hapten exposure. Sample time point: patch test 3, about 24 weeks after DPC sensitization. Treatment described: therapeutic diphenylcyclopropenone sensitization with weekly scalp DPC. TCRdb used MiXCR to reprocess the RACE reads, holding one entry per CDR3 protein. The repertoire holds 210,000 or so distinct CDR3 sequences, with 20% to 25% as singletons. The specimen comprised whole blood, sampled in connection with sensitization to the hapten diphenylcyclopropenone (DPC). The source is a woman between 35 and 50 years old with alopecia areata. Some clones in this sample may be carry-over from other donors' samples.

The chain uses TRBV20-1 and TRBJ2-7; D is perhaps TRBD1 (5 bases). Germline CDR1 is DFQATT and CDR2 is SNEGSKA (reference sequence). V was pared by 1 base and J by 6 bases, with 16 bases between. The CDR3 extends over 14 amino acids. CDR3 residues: CSARGIWGHREQYF. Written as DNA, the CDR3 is TGCAGTGCTAGAGGTATTTGGGGCCACCGCGAGCAGTACTTC.

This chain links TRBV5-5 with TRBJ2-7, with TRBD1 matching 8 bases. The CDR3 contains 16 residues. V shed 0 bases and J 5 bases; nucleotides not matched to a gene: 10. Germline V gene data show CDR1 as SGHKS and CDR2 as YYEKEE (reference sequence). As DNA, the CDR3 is TGTGCCAGCAGCTTGGCCCCCGTACAGGGGGTTCACGAGCAGTACTTC. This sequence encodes CASSLAPVQGVHEQYF.

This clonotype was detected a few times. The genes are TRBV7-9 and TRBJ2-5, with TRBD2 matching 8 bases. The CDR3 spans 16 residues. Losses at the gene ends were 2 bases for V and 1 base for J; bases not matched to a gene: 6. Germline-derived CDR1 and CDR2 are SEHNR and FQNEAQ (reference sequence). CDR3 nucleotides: TGTGCCAGCAGCTTATCGCTACGGGGGGGCCAAGAGACCCAGTACTTC. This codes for CASSLSLRGGQETQYF.

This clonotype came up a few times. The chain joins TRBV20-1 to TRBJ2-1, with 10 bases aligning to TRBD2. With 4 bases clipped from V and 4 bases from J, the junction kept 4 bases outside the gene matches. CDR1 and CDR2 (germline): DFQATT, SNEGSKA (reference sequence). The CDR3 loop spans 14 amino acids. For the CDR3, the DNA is TGCAGTGCTATCCTAGCGGGAGTTTACAATGAGCAGTTCTTC. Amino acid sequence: CSAILAGVYNEQFF.

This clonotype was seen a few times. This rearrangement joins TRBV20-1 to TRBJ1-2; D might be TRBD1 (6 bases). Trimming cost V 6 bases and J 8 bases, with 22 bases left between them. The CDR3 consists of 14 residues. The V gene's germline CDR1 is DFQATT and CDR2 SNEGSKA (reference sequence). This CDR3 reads CSADTDRSPSGYTF. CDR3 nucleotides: TGCAGTGCCGATACCGACAGGAGCCCCTCCGGCTACACCTTC.

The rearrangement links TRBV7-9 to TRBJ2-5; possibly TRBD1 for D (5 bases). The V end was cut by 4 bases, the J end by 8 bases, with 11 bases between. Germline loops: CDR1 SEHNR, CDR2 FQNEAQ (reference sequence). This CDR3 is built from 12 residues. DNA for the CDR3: TGTGCCAGCAGCTCGTTCCAGGGTACCCAGTACTTC. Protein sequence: CASSSFQGTQYF.

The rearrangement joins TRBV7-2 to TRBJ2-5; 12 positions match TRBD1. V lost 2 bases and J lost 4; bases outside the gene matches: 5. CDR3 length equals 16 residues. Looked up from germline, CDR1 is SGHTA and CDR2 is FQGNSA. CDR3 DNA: TGTGCCAGCAGCTTAACGGGACAGGGGGCTCGAGAGACCCAGTACTTC. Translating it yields CASSLTGQGARETQYF. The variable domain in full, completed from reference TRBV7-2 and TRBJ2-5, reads GAGVSQSPSNKVTEKGKDVELRCDPISGHTALYWYRQSLGQGLEFLIYFQGNSAPDKSGLPSDRFSAERTGGSVSTLTIQRTQQEDSAVYLCASSLTGQGARETQYFGPGTRLLVL.

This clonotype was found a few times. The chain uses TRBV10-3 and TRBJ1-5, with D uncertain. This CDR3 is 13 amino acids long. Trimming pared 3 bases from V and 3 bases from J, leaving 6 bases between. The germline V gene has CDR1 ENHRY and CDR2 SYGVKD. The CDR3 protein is CAISDGINQPQHF. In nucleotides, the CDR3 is TGTGCCATCAGTGACGGGATCAATCAGCCCCAGCATTTT.

The DNA of the CDR3 is TGTGCCAGTAGTATATACGGGCCACAAGAGACCCAGTACTTC. This gives the protein CASSIYGPQETQYF. The V and J genes are TRBV19 and TRBJ2-5; D is ambiguous. Germline V gene lookup returns CDR1 LNHDA and CDR2 SQIVND (reference sequence). CDR3 size: 14 residues. V was shortened by 2 bases and J by 2 bases, with 9 bases between the two germline ends.